The rows below give T cell receptor beta chains drawn from one sample of a study of T cells after yellow fever vaccination. Via MiXCR, TCRdb re-called the 5' RACE reads, giving one row per CDR3 protein. The table lists hundreds of thousands of distinct CDR3 sequences, about 12% of them singletons, with about 3% in the top ten. This material consisted of CD4+ T cells sorted from PBMCs, taken 15 days after the yellow fever booster vaccination. These receptors were taken from a man younger than 35 who received the YFV17D yellow fever vaccine. CDR3s include the opening cysteine and the closing phenylalanine or tryptophan. The order of the fields is D gene, V gene, clone size, J gene, CDR3 length, CDR3 DNA, CDR3 protein. The D gene is left open where the match is weak. Rows give clone size only sometimes, using once, few, many, or a class for an expanded clone.

D gene: NA; V gene: TRBV3-1; clone size: NA; J gene: TRBJ1-1; CDR3 length: 12; CDR3 DNA: TGTGCCAGCAGCCCAAACCACAGAGAAGCTTTCTTT; CDR3 protein: CASSPNHREAFF
D gene: TRBD1; V gene: TRBV5-1; clone size: many; J gene: TRBJ1-6; CDR3 length: 16; CDR3 DNA: TGCGCCAGCAGCTCGCAGGGGGACATAAGAAATTCACCCCTCCACTTT; CDR3 protein: CASSSQGDIRNSPLHF
D gene: NA; V gene: TRBV20-1; clone size: few; J gene: TRBJ1-6; CDR3 length: 14; CDR3 DNA: TGCAGCCAAAAGCACGGGGACACCAATTCACCCCTCCACTTT; CDR3 protein: CSQKHGDTNSPLHF
D gene: TRBD2; V gene: TRBV7-3; clone size: few; J gene: TRBJ2-3; CDR3 length: 14; CDR3 DNA: TGTGCCAGCAGCTTAAGCGCGGGGGATTATACGCAGTATTTT; CDR3 protein: CASSLSAGDYTQYF
D gene: NA; V gene: TRBV6-5; clone size: many; J gene: TRBJ2-7; CDR3 length: 12; CDR3 DNA: TGTGCCAGCTGGAGGGGGGGGAGCGAGCAGTACTTC; CDR3 protein: CASWRGGSEQYF
D gene: NA; V gene: TRBV7-2; clone size: NA; J gene: TRBJ2-2; CDR3 length: 13; CDR3 DNA: TGTGCCAACGCCGACAGATCCACCGGGGAGCTGTTTTTT; CDR3 protein: CANADRSTGELFF
D gene: NA; V gene: TRBV4-1; clone size: many; J gene: TRBJ2-7; CDR3 length: 15; CDR3 DNA: TGCGCCAGCAGGAGTACCACTAGCTCAGACTACGAGCAGTACTTC; CDR3 protein: CASRSTTSSDYEQYF
D gene: NA; V gene: TRBV11-2; clone size: few; J gene: TRBJ1-1; CDR3 length: 13; CDR3 DNA: TGTGCCAGCAGCTTTAATGAGTACACTGAAGCTTTCTTT; CDR3 protein: CASSFNEYTEAFF
D gene: NA; V gene: TRBV4-3; clone size: few; J gene: TRBJ2-1; CDR3 length: 14; CDR3 DNA: TGCGCCAGCAGCCAGGGGTATAGTGGGAATGAGCAGTTCTTC; CDR3 protein: CASSQGYSGNEQFF
D gene: NA; V gene: TRBV7-2; clone size: NA; J gene: TRBJ2-5; CDR3 length: 16; CDR3 DNA: TGTGCCAGCAGCTTAGTGGTTGCGGACGGGCGGGAGACCCAGTACTTC; CDR3 protein: CASSLVVADGRETQYF
D gene: NA; V gene: TRBV6-2/TRBV6-3; clone size: few; J gene: TRBJ1-1; CDR3 length: 13; CDR3 DNA: TGTGCCAGCAGTCGACCGGCCCTGCTTGAAGCTTTCTTT; CDR3 protein: CASSRPALLEAFF
D gene: NA; V gene: TRBV3-1; clone size: NA; J gene: TRBJ1-1; CDR3 length: 14; CDR3 DNA: TGTGCCAGCAGCCCATTAAGGGGGGAGGCTGAAGCTTTCTTT; CDR3 protein: CASSPLRGEAEAFF
D gene: NA; V gene: TRBV27; clone size: few; J gene: TRBJ1-2; CDR3 length: 13; CDR3 DNA: TGTGCCAGCAGTGGGTGGGGCTCGCAGGGCTACACCTTC; CDR3 protein: CASSGWGSQGYTF
D gene: NA; V gene: TRBV7-2; clone size: NA; J gene: TRBJ2-4; CDR3 length: 16; CDR3 DNA: TGTGCCAGCAGCTTAGTCGGGGGGCTAGCCAAAAACATTCAGTACTTC; CDR3 protein: CASSLVGGLAKNIQYF
D gene: NA; V gene: TRBV7-9; clone size: NA; J gene: TRBJ1-1; CDR3 length: 12; CDR3 DNA: TGTGCCAGCAGCTTAGAAAGGGGTAGAGCTTTCTTT; CDR3 protein: CASSLERGRAFF
D gene: NA; V gene: TRBV11-2; clone size: few; J gene: TRBJ1-3; CDR3 length: 15; CDR3 DNA: TGTGCCAGCAGCTTAGAGGTCCGATCTGGAAACACCATATATTTT; CDR3 protein: CASSLEVRSGNTIYF
D gene: TRBD2; V gene: TRBV7-9; clone size: NA; J gene: TRBJ2-3; CDR3 length: 17; CDR3 DNA: TGTGCCAGCAGCGCCAAACCTAGCGGGGGGTACACAGATACGCAGTATTTT; CDR3 protein: CASSAKPSGGYTDTQYF
D gene: NA; V gene: TRBV12-3/TRBV12-4; clone size: NA; J gene: TRBJ1-5; CDR3 length: 15; CDR3 DNA: TGTGCCAGCAGTTTTCTCGGCCGAAGCAATCAGCCCCAGCATTTT; CDR3 protein: CASSFLGRSNQPQHF
D gene: TRBD2; V gene: TRBV20-1; clone size: few; J gene: TRBJ2-1; CDR3 length: 14; CDR3 DNA: TGCAGTGCTGTCCTAGCGGGGCCCTACAATGAGCAGTTCTTC; CDR3 protein: CSAVLAGPYNEQFF
D gene: TRBD2; V gene: TRBV5-1; clone size: NA; J gene: TRBJ2-5; CDR3 length: 15; CDR3 DNA: TGCGCCAGCAGCTTGGATCTCGGGGGGGTGGAGACCCAGTACTTC; CDR3 protein: CASSLDLGGVETQYF
D gene: NA; V gene: TRBV30; clone size: few; J gene: TRBJ1-2; CDR3 length: 13; CDR3 DNA: TGTGCCTGGAGTTGGGGTTCTAACTATGGCTACACCTTC; CDR3 protein: CAWSWGSNYGYTF
D gene: TRBD2; V gene: TRBV18; clone size: few; J gene: TRBJ2-1; CDR3 length: 15; CDR3 DNA: TGTGCCAGCTCACTGCTAGCGGGGGCAAACAATGAGCAGTTCTTC; CDR3 protein: CASSLLAGANNEQFF
D gene: TRBD2; V gene: TRBV9; clone size: once; J gene: TRBJ2-5; CDR3 length: 16; CDR3 DNA: TGTGCCAGCAGCCCCGGGACTAGCGGGGGTGTACAGACCCAGTACTTC; CDR3 protein: CASSPGTSGGVQTQYF
D gene: NA; V gene: TRBV20-1; clone size: NA; J gene: TRBJ2-5; CDR3 length: 13; CDR3 DNA: TGCAGTGCTTTTGCCGGGACCGAAGAGACCCAGTACTTC; CDR3 protein: CSAFAGTEETQYF
D gene: TRBD1; V gene: TRBV20-1; clone size: NA; J gene: TRBJ1-6; CDR3 length: 12; CDR3 DNA: TGCAGTGCCAGGACAGGGGACTCACCCCTCCACTTT; CDR3 protein: CSARTGDSPLHF
D gene: TRBD2; V gene: TRBV11-2; clone size: few; J gene: TRBJ2-3; CDR3 length: 16; CDR3 DNA: TGTGCCAGCAGTTACACTAGCGGGGGGAGCACAGATACGCAGTATTTT; CDR3 protein: CASSYTSGGSTDTQYF
D gene: NA; V gene: TRBV6-5; clone size: NA; J gene: TRBJ2-7; CDR3 length: 15; CDR3 DNA: TGTGCCAGCAGTTACACCCAGGCAGGGGTCTACGAGCAGTACTTC; CDR3 protein: CASSYTQAGVYEQYF
D gene: TRBD2; V gene: TRBV12-3/TRBV12-4; clone size: many; J gene: TRBJ2-5; CDR3 length: 15; CDR3 DNA: TGTGCCAGCAGTTTGGCTAGCGGGGCCCAAGAGACCCAGTACTTC; CDR3 protein: CASSLASGAQETQYF
D gene: NA; V gene: TRBV25-1; clone size: few; J gene: TRBJ2-1; CDR3 length: 16; CDR3 DNA: TGTGCCAGCAGCCCGCCGGTACAGAGCTCCTACAATGAGCAGTTCTTC; CDR3 protein: CASSPPVQSSYNEQFF
D gene: TRBD1; V gene: TRBV6-2/TRBV6-3; clone size: few; J gene: TRBJ2-7; CDR3 length: 14; CDR3 DNA: TGTGCCACCCGGACGGGGACAGGGACCTACGAGCAGTACTTC; CDR3 protein: CATRTGTGTYEQYF
D gene: TRBD1; V gene: TRBV2; clone size: NA; J gene: TRBJ1-1; CDR3 length: 13; CDR3 DNA: TGTGCCAGCAACCATGACAGGGGCACTGAAGCTTTCTTT; CDR3 protein: CASNHDRGTEAFF
D gene: TRBD1; V gene: TRBV7-2; clone size: few; J gene: TRBJ2-5; CDR3 length: 15; CDR3 DNA: TGTGCCAGCAGCTTAGGGGGGCCAGGGGGAGAGACCCAGTACTTC; CDR3 protein: CASSLGGPGGETQYF
D gene: NA; V gene: TRBV5-5; clone size: NA; J gene: TRBJ1-2; CDR3 length: 15; CDR3 DNA: TGTGCCAGCAGCCCCGGGGACCCAAGCCCCTATGGCTACACCTTC; CDR3 protein: CASSPGDPSPYGYTF
D gene: NA; V gene: TRBV9; clone size: many; J gene: TRBJ2-2; CDR3 length: 12; CDR3 DNA: TGTGCCAGCAGCTTCCTTACCGGGGAGCTGTTTTTT; CDR3 protein: CASSFLTGELFF
D gene: NA; V gene: TRBV5-1; clone size: many; J gene: TRBJ1-1; CDR3 length: 13; CDR3 DNA: TGTGCCAGCAGCTTAGGAGAGAACACTGAAGCTTTCTTT; CDR3 protein: CASSLGENTEAFF
D gene: NA; V gene: TRBV5-6; clone size: NA; J gene: TRBJ2-5; CDR3 length: 12; CDR3 DNA: TGTGCCAGCACTGGAGGCGTGCAGACCCAGTACTTC; CDR3 protein: CASTGGVQTQYF
D gene: NA; V gene: TRBV20-1; clone size: NA; J gene: TRBJ2-5; CDR3 length: 11; CDR3 DNA: TGCAGTGCTAGGCATTTAAGGACCCAGTACTTC; CDR3 protein: CSARHLRTQYF
D gene: NA; V gene: TRBV12-3/TRBV12-4; clone size: NA; J gene: TRBJ2-6; CDR3 length: 17; CDR3 DNA: TGTGCCAGCAGTCAAAGGGACGGGAACTCTGGGGCCAACGTCCTGACTTTC; CDR3 protein: CASSQRDGNSGANVLTF
D gene: NA; V gene: TRBV6-2/TRBV6-3; clone size: few; J gene: TRBJ2-3; CDR3 length: 18; CDR3 DNA: TGTGCCAGCAGTGGAGGCCCCCGGGGCAGATCTAGCACAGATACGCAGTATTTT; CDR3 protein: CASSGGPRGRSSTDTQYF
D gene: NA; V gene: TRBV5-1; clone size: few; J gene: TRBJ1-4; CDR3 length: 15; CDR3 DNA: TGCGCCAGCAGCTTGAGCGGGACAACTAATGAAAAACTGTTTTTT; CDR3 protein: CASSLSGTTNEKLFF